This TCR beta chain appears in the sequencing data of a study of vaccination and CD4 T cells after COVID-19. Study overall: The authors used overlapping spike peptides from SARS-CoV-2, HCoV-NL63, HCoV-OC43 and HCoV-229E to stimulate cells.

As for this clonotype: Its specificity is unknown.

CD4+ T cells that had been cultured provided DNA sequenced with the Oncomine TCR Beta short-read assay. TCRdb used MiXCR to reprocess the PCR reads, holding one entry per CDR3 protein. The sample lists about 20,000 distinct CDR3 sequences; 43% were seen once. The treatment was: 10-day PBMC culture with coronavirus spike peptide pools or control peptides (ViraFEST assay). The CDR3 has 15 residues. V shed 3 bases and J shed 2 bases, with 14 bases lying between them. Germline CDR1 and CDR2: MNHNS and SASEGT. Sequences were derived from CD4+ T cells from blood, cultured in vitro, sampled after SARS-CoV-2 vaccination. The clonotype comes from a human donor who had recovered from COVID-19. The V and J genes are TRBV6-1 and TRBJ2-7, with D perhaps TRBD1 (6 bases). CDR3 sequence (DNA): TGTGCCAGCAGTGACAGACAGGACAGCCCCTACGAGCAGTACTTC. It yields the protein CASSDRQDSPYEQYF.